This T cell receptor (beta chain) was identified in a study of T cells in Graves' hyperthyroidism and ophthalmopathy. Regarding the study as a whole: The majority of expanded thyroid clonotypes above 0.001 also appeared in blood.

This clonotype was detected only once. Its antigen is undetermined. One end of the junction varies from germline; a read error may be responsible. Template material for amplifying TCR beta CDR3 regions consisted of RNA transcripts. First-round RT-PCR of the TCR CDR3 relied on the HTBI primer set. TCRdb independently ran MiXCR on the multiplex PCR reads; one entry per CDR3 protein. There are roughly 380,000 distinct CDR3 sequences in the sample; around an eighth occur only once, and more than 20% lies in the top ten. This CDR3 contains 17 residues. The germline gives CDR1 LGHNA, CDR2 YNFKEQ. The sequence came from a man aged 30 to 39 with Graves' hyperthyroidism that later progressed to Graves' ophthalmopathy. Input material: blood. The V and J genes are TRBV4-2 and TRBJ2-3; 8 bases fit TRBD2. The CDR3 sequence: CAISPDLASGRTDTQYF. The CDR3 DNA reads as TGTGCCATCAGCCCAGATCTGGCTAGCGGGCGCACAGATACGCAGTATTTT.